This T cell receptor beta chain emerged from a study of CD8 T cells in ankylosing spondylitis. The study, taken as a whole, reports: For ankylosing spondylitis blood, a TCR beta motif of seven to nine highly homologous variants appeared characteristic. In synovial fluid and blood from reactive arthritis, some motif variants were previously reported. The clones that were linked to disease were reported to be significantly enriched in matched synovial fluid samples from ankylosing spondylitis patients. Clones linked to disease, bearing a CD8+ phenotype, were relatively rare in peripheral blood.

TCRdb used MiXCR to reprocess the 5' RACE reads, holding one entry per CDR3 protein. The table includes fewer than 250,000 distinct CDR3 sequences, over 9.5% detected once. The germline V and J ends were trimmed by 5 bases and 5 bases, with 13 bases remaining between them. The V gene's germline CDR1 is SGHRS and CDR2 YFSETQ. CDR3 length equals 13 residues. The sample holds many counts of this clonotype. As yet, its antigen is unknown. The chain recombines TRBV5-1 with TRBJ1-1; no definite D call. The source is a male donor with ankylosing spondylitis or in good health (not recorded which). Sequences were obtained from blood, either unsorted or a sorted T cell fraction (not recorded which). The CDR3: CASRDQSQTEAFF. In DNA, the CDR3 is TGCGCCAGCAGGGATCAGAGTCAGACTGAAGCTTTCTTT.